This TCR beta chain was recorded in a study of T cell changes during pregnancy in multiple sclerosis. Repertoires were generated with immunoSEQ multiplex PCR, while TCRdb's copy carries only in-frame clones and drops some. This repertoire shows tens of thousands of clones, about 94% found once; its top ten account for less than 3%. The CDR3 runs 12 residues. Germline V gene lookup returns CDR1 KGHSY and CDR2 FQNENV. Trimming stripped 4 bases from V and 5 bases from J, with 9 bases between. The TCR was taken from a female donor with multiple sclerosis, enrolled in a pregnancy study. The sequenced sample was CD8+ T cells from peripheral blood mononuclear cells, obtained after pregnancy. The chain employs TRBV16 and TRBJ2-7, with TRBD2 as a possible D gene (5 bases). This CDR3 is CASSPVGDEQYF. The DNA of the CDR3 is TGTGCCAGCAGCCCGGTGGGAGACGAGCAGTACTTC.